Below, one T cell receptor (beta chain) is given with its context. Antigen specificity is unknown. Germline V gives CDR1 LNHDA, CDR2 SQIVND (reference sequence). The CDR3 totals 13 residues. V was pared by 5 bases and J by 3 bases, with 8 bases between. The sample comes from a study of T cell responses to AZD1222 COVID-19 vaccine. Study results and limitations: Spike-wide coverage was observed for vaccine-associated CD4 TCRs, with dominant responses at 160-218 and 743-854. Possibly, clonal diversity was underestimated; donors were largely white British and included more females. Baseline antibody screening turned up just a handful of seropositive AZD1222 recipients.

Only in-frame clones appear in the TCRdb table, and some are missing; sequencing was by immunoSEQ multiplex PCR. The table lists 120,000 or so clones, about 90% of them singletons. The rearrangement joins TRBV19 to TRBJ1-5; D not resolved. This specimen was peripheral blood, taken on day 0 of AZD1222 vaccination. The source is an adult in good health. The CDR3 loop is CASSGIHNQPQHF. The CDR3 coding sequence is TGTGCCAGTAGTGGGATACACAATCAGCCCCAGCATTTT.